This TCR beta chain was found in a study of Ad26.COV2.S vaccination and SARS-CoV-2 variants (dated by TCRdb to the early 2020s). At the level of the whole study: Vaccine-arm donors were drawn from COV1001, a multicentre, randomized, double-blind, placebo-controlled phase I-IIa trial of Ad26.COV2.S in healthy adults. Ad26.COV2.S was administered intramuscularly at a dose of 5x10^10 or 1x10^11 viral particles, either as one shot or as two shots given 56 days apart. TCRbeta repertoire sequencing was used to assess the specificity and breadth of SARS-CoV-2-reactive T cell receptors after Ad26.COV2.S vaccination. A total of roughly 32 samples were included in the TCR-sequenced set, comprising around 19 Ad26.COV2.S vaccine recipients, 5 placebo recipients and 8 SARS-CoV-2 convalescent individuals. Participants in the trial were split at random into five groups of five each, receiving low-dose or high-dose Ad26.COV2.S once or twice, or else placebo on both occasions. Throughout the experiments and outcome assessment, investigators stayed blinded to trial group allocation. The paper as a whole reports these results and caveats: It was noted by the authors that total T cell responses may have been underestimated by the TCR breadth and depth analyses. After vaccination, substantial breadth of spike-specific CD8+ and CD4+ T cell responses was reported. Ad26.COV2.S recipients had higher spike-specific TCR breadth than placebo recipients (P = 0.0014). Non-spike TCR breadth was comparable between vaccine and placebo recipients, consistent with the vaccine containing only spike. The study was not powered for comparison of responses between vaccine doses or regimens.

The sample's treatment or condition, from its label and the paper: some 20 received Ad26.COV2.S at low or high dose, single or two shots; roughly 5 received placebo; per-sample allocation not given. Repertoires of vaccine and placebo recipients were sequenced from samples collected on day 63 after the first injection. Between 29 July and 7 August 2020, Cohort 1b enrolled some 25 adults aged 18-55 years at one site in Boston, USA. As a vaccine, Ad26.COV2.S was a replication-incompetent adenovirus type 26 vector that expressed a prefusion-stabilized SARS-CoV-2 spike protein derived from the original Wuhan strain. CDR1 and CDR2, per the germline V gene, are SGHRS and YFSETQ. Clipping removes 4 bases from V and 7 bases from J, with 5 as the unmatched junction base count. Including the terminal cysteine and phenylalanine, the CDR3 comprises 14 residues. The sequence is cut down to CDR3 DNA, 42 bases in frame from base 1.

The immunoSEQ Assay was used to sequence TCRbeta CDR3 regions. After extraction, genomic DNA underwent amplification by bias-controlled multiplex PCR, followed by high-throughput sequencing. Regarding the original processing steps: To quantify the absolute abundance of each unique TCRbeta CDR3 region, sequences were collapsed and filtered. T cell fraction was estimated by normalizing TCRbeta template counts to usable DNA, with usable DNA measured through amplification of reference genes found in all nucleated cells. Repertoire TCRs were annotated as SARS-CoV-2-specific by exact matching of V gene, CDR3 amino acid sequence and J gene to a known reactive TCR set. The reference SARS-CoV-2 TCR set was obtained from MIRA and was filtered for enrichment in COVID-19-positive ImmuneCODE repertoires, whereby public or cross-reactive TCRs were removed. Using the MIRA antigens, annotated TCRs were further analysed by specific ORF or by position within an ORF. Breadth was defined as annotated unique rearrangements over total unique productive rearrangements; depth was the summed frequency of those rearrangements. Two-sided Wilcoxon rank-sum tests were applied when comparing TCR breadth between groups. The table was pulled from immuneACCESS by TCRdb, which kept in-frame rearrangements only. Such tables lose some clones; where checked, under half of the loss comes from unresolved V genes, and the rest has no known cause. V, J and clone size were drawn from that table, and D and trimming were deduced from the DNA. The sample table shows about 430,000 clones, and over 75% are seen once. Jointly, the top ten make up 10% to 15% of the sample.

Turning to this clone: The antigen it recognizes is unknown. No much larger clone exists at a distance of one base, and base qualities are not known.

The sequences come from peripheral blood, collected in a trial of Ad26.COV2.S vaccine versus placebo. The rearrangement joined TRBV5-1 to TRBJ1-1; 12 central nucleotides agree with TRBD1. This clonotype originated in a person between 18 and 65 years old who received the Ad26.COV2.S COVID-19 vaccine or a placebo. The DNA sequence is given as TGCGCCAGCAGCCCAGGGACAGGGGGCGGTGAAGCTTTCTTT. This yields the protein CASSPGTGGGEAFF.